This entry describes one T cell receptor beta chain. Its antigen is as yet unknown. Trimming removed 5 bases at V and 5 bases at J, with 12 bases between. Germline CDR1 reads LNHNV; CDR2 reads YYDKDF (reference sequence). CDR3 size: 14 residues. These data originate in a study of CD8 T cells in Susac syndrome. Study observations and caveats: An acknowledgment was made by the study that its TCR sequencing and HLA analysis involved relatively few individuals.

Reverse transcription of roughly 0.45 to 1 ug RNA used random hexamers. Amplification of TCR beta CDR3 spanned 54 Vbeta and 13 Jbeta via immunoSEQ multiplex PCR. TCRdb processed the immunoSEQ multiplex PCR reads anew with MiXCR; each CDR3 protein has one entry. The data hold 330,000 or so distinct CDR3 sequences, with 85% observed a single time. Sequencing of TCR beta drew on CD8+ and CD4+ T cells from blood. TEMRA cells were FACS-enriched, unlike CD8+ and CD4+ T cells, which were negatively isolated. The J gene is TRBJ2-2, the V gene TRBV15; D is undetermined. The source is a human donor with multiple sclerosis. Sequencing input: CD8+ T cells from PBMCs. CDR3 nucleotides: TGTGCCACCAGCGCCACCACCGGGACCGGGGAGCTGTTTTTT. This encodes CATSATTGTGELFF. The variable domain in full, completed from reference TRBV15 and TRBJ2-2, reads DAMVIQNPRYQVTQFGKPVTLSCSQTLNHNVMYWYQQKSSQAPKLLFHYYDKDFNNEADTPDNFQSRRPNTSFCFLDIRSPGLGDTAMYLCATSATTGTGELFFGEGSRLTVL.